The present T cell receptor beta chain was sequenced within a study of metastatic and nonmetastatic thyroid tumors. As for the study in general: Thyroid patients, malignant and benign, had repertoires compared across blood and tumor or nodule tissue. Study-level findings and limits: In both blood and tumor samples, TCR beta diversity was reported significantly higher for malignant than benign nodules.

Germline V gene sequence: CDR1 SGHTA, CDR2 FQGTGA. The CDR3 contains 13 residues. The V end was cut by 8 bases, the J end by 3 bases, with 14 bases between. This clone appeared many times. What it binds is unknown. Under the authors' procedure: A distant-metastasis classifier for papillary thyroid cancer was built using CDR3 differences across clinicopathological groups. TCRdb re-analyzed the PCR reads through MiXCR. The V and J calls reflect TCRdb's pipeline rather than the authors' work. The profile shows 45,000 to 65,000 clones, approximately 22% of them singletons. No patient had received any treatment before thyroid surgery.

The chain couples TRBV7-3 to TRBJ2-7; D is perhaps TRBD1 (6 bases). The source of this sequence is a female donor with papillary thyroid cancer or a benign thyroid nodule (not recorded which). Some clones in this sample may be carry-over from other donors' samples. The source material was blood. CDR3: CASSPGQHYEQYF. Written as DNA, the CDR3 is TGTGCCAGCTCACCAGGACAGCACTACGAGCAGTACTTC.